This record looks at one T cell receptor beta chain sequence and its context. The antigen it recognizes is unknown. No per-base quality is available; no much larger clone lies one base away. The CDR3 regions of human TCRbeta chains were analyzed by immunosequencing. Regarding the original processing steps: Repertoire TCRs were checked for matches against a reference library of SARS-CoV-2-specific TCRs that had been generated using the MIRA antigen-specificity platform. Breadth was defined as the fraction of unique TCRs that were SARS-CoV-2-associated. Depth was defined as the fraction of total T cells that were SARS-CoV-2-associated. Using the MIRA data, every spike-specific TCR was mapped to the spike region that the TCR reacted to and assigned to either a CD4 or a CD8 class. Log10-transformed breadth and depth values were compared by one-way ANOVA with Sidak's multiple comparisons tests. In its TCRdb copy, this immuneACCESS table keeps in-frame sequences only and misses some clones. Where compared with another copy, unresolved V genes explain less than half of these, and the others have no known cause. For V, J and clone size, that table is used; D and trimming come from the DNA. The sample table contains 120,000 to 150,000 clones; only one count was recorded for over 80% of them. The ten largest clones take up around 2.8% of the sample.

This entry comes from a study of T cell responses to AZD1222 COVID-19 vaccine (dated by TCRdb to about 2021). Regarding the research as a whole: A total of 230 or so trial participants underwent TCR sequencing, of whom about 210 received two doses of AZD1222 and about 25 received two doses of the MenACWY control vaccine. Trial participants were enrolled by age into subgroups of 18-55, 56-69 and 70-plus years, and about 150, 27 and 61 TCR-sequenced participants, respectively, were included in these subgroups.

Per the publication, the time point label means: baseline before first vaccination. The sample's treatment or condition, from its label and the paper: meningococcal conjugate vaccine given as trial control. Vaccinee samples came from UK trials COV001 and COV002, including a single-blind randomized controlled phase 2/3 trial of AZD1222 (ChAdOx1 nCoV-19) in healthy adults. For TCRbeta chain sequencing, PBMC samples were collected from trial participants at day 0 and at day 28 after the second dose. The paper's findings and limits, for the study overall: No day 14 peak-response samples were available, so repertoires were characterized only after the peak T cell response. A significant rise in spike-specific TCR breadth and depth was observed after two AZD1222 doses relative to day 0 and relative to MenACWY recipients. The vaccine-associated CD4 TCRs covered the entire spike protein, and the dominant responses fell in regions 160-218 and 743-854. Nearly half of unique spike-specific TCRs reportedly recognized epitopes outside regions mutated in the B.1.351 and B.1.1.7 variants. Most participants were white British and females outnumbered males, and the authors suggested that clonal diversity may have been underestimated. Conclusions about previously exposed vaccinees are limited because only six or seven AZD1222 recipients were SARS-CoV-2 seropositive at baseline. The 56-69-year group was small, and its depth increase did not reach significance, likely because of low power.

The sequence derives from an adult in good health. Sample: peripheral blood, taken on day 0 of MenACWY control vaccination.

The nucleotides are TGCGCCAGCAGGCGGGGACTAGCGGGAGTTACGGCCTACGAGCAGTACTTC. Translated, it gives CASRRGLAGVTAYEQYF. The V and J segments used are TRBV5-1 and TRBJ2-7; 14 junctional bases match TRBD2. The CDR3 numbers 17 residues from cysteine through phenylalanine. The retained sequence is limited to the CDR3, 51 bases, with the frame set at the first base. CDR1 and CDR2 (SGHRS, YFSETQ) derive from the germline V gene. For this chain, trimming is 5 bases at the V end and 2 bases at the J end, and the number of junction bases without a gene match is 9.